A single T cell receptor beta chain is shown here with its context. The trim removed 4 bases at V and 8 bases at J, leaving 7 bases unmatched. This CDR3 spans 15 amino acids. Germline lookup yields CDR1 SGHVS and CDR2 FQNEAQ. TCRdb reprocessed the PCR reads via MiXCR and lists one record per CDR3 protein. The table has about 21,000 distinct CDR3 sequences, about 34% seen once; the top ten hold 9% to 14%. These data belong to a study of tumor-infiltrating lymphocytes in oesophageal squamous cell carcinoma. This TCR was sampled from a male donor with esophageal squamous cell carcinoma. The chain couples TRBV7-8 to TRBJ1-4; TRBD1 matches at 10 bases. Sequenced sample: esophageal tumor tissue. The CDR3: CASSSGTGVREKLFF. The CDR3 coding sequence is TGTGCCAGCAGCTCCGGGACAGGGGTACGGGAAAAACTGTTTTTT.